This T cell receptor beta chain was documented in a study of OX40 agonist ivuxolimab in advanced cancers. The V segment lost 4 bases and the J segment 8 bases; nucleotides outside the gene matches: 7. This CDR3 is 12 amino acids long. Looked up from germline, CDR1 is GTSNPN and CDR2 is SVGIG (reference sequence). The table came from immunoSEQ multiplex PCR; TCRdb's copy has only in-frame clones and leaves some out. Among tens of thousands of clones, around 80% were seen once, and the ten largest hold more than 9%. Source: CD4+ or CD8+ T cells sorted from blood, taken in a trial of the OX40 agonist ivuxolimab. The chain carries TRBV30 and TRBJ1-1, with TRBD1 matching 7 bases. This TCR came from an adult with an advanced solid tumor such as melanoma, head and neck, liver or kidney cancer. For the CDR3, the DNA is TGTGCCTGGACTACAGGGGTGGGGGAAGCTTTCTTT. Translation gives CAWTTGVGEAFF.